This TCR beta chain appears in the sequencing data of a study of regulatory T cells in long-lasting Graves disease. Time point of the sample: newly diagnosed GD, antithyroid drugs for less than 3 months. PBMCs were the source of the RNA used for TCR sequencing. Patients were from an endocrinology department in Xi'an, China. This clonotype was detected many times. Its antigen is currently unknown. Arm-PCR of CDR3 regions and iRepertoire HTBI primers were used to build TCR beta libraries. TCRdb re-called the multiplex PCR reads with MiXCR, one entry per CDR3 protein. The sample has 400,000 to 500,000 distinct CDR3 sequences, 15% seen once. Trimming stripped 8 bases from V and 9 bases from J, with 17 bases between. CDR1 is MNHEY, CDR2 SMNVEV, per germline (reference sequence). The CDR3 is 13 amino acids. Findings and caveats of the study: It was in persistent disease that TRBV28, TRBJ1-2 and TRBJ2-5 were favored.

This sample was shared with a second study, whose subject was T cells in Graves' hyperthyroidism and ophthalmopathy. As that study records: The authors deemed Graves' hyperthyroidism stable absent ophthalmopathy progression within 18 months.

The source of this sequence is a woman in her thirties or forties with Graves disease. The rearrangement uses TRBV27 and TRBJ2-1; TRBD1 or TRBD2 may be the D gene (6 bases each). The input for sequencing was peripheral blood mononuclear cells (PBMCs), taken at new diagnosis, from a patient treated with antithyroid drugs. CDR3 in amino acids: CASGSGGLVEQFF. The CDR3 DNA reads as TGTGCCAGCGGGTCCGGGGGCCTTGTTGAGCAGTTCTTC.